One and the same sample provided the 20 T cell receptor beta chains below, sequenced in a study of blood T cell repertoires in COVID-19. Only in-frame clones appear in the TCRdb table, and some are missing; sequencing was by immunoSEQ multiplex PCR. This table has 90,000 to 110,000 clones, 84% appearing once. The sample consisted of peripheral blood. These TCRs come from a woman older than 75 with active or convalescent COVID-19.

The CDR3 coding sequence is TGTGCCTTTCAGCTTAGAGGTGGCAGGGGACATCAGCCCCAGCATTTT. Residues: CAFQLRGGRGHQPQHF. The chain carries TRBV11-2 and TRBJ1-5, with a tentative D call TRBD1 (6 bases). The CDR3 runs 16 residues. Germline V gives CDR1 SGHAT, CDR2 FQNNGV. Trimming left V 11 bases short and J 5 bases short, with 25 bases between.

The gene calls are TRBV9 and TRBJ2-5; 10 bases match TRBD1. Germline lookup yields CDR1 SGDLS and CDR2 YYNGEE. The J segment lost 2 bases and the V segment lost 2 bases, leaving 6 bases of the junction unmatched. The CDR3 loop spans 16 amino acids. The CDR3 loop reads CASSVGTGATQETQYF. The DNA of the CDR3 is TGTGCCAGCAGCGTCGGGACAGGGGCCACACAAGAGACCCAGTACTTC.

The chain has TRBV4-1 and TRBJ2-1; TRBD2 matches 7 bases. The V gene's germline CDR1 is MGHRA and CDR2 YSYEKL. The CDR3 loop spans 16 amino acids. Trimming cost V 2 bases and J 5 bases; bases outside gene matches: 9. This CDR3 is CASSQRLGLPDNEQFF. The CDR3 nucleotides read TGCGCCAGCAGCCAACGTCTGGGACTACCTGACAATGAGCAGTTCTTC.

This clone was counted a few times. This chain uses TRBV6-5 with TRBJ2-7; TRBD2 matches at 10 bases. The CDR3 extends over 15 amino acids. V lost 0 bases, J lost 3 bases, and 2 bases stayed unmatched. The germline V gene has CDR1 MNHEY and CDR2 SVGAGI. In DNA form, the CDR3 reads TGTGCCAGCAGTTACTCGGCTAGCGGGAGCTACGAGCAGTACTTC. Translating it yields CASSYSASGSYEQYF.

The chain joins TRBV5-1 to TRBJ2-3; the D is unclear. Germline V lookup: CDR1 SGHRS, CDR2 YFSETQ. V was trimmed by 0 bases and J by 1 base, leaving 3 bases between them. This CDR3 comprises 13 residues. CDR3: CASSLVGTDTQYF. CDR3 coding DNA: TGCGCCAGCAGCTTGGTAGGCACAGATACGCAGTATTTT.

The chain recombines TRBV24-1 with TRBJ2-7; tentative D call: TRBD1 (6 bases). CDR1 is KGHDR and CDR2 is SFDVKD in the germline V gene. The CDR3 covers 14 residues. V shed 6 bases and J shed 3 bases, with 14 bases lying between them. CDR3 sequence (DNA): TGTGCCACCAGTTGGTCAGGGGACCGCTACGAGCAGTACTTC. Its protein product is CATSWSGDRYEQYF.

This clone was counted a few times. The rearrangement joins TRBV5-4 to TRBJ1-2; D remains unclear. The CDR3 spans 13 residues. The germline CDR1 and CDR2 sequences are SGHNT and YYREEE (reference sequence). The V end lost 2 bases, the J end lost 2 bases, and 7 bases lay between the germline ends. In DNA form, the CDR3 reads TGTGCCAGCAGCTTCGGTGAAAACTATGGCTACACCTTC. It yields the protein CASSFGENYGYTF.

This chain connects TRBV5-1 to TRBJ2-1; the match to TRBD2 covers 7 bases. The CDR3 consists of 16 residues. Germline V lookup: CDR1 SGHRS, CDR2 YFSETQ. Unmatched junction bases numbered 14, after V lost 5 bases and J lost 6 bases. The CDR3 sequence: CASRLTAGERGNEQFF. The CDR3 region has the DNA TGCGCCAGCAGATTGACTGCGGGCGAGCGGGGCAATGAGCAGTTCTTC. The full variable domain, with the rest looked up from reference TRBV5-1 and TRBJ2-1, is KAGVTQTPRYLIKTRGQQVTLSCSPISGHRSVSWYQQTPGQGLQFLFEYFSETQRNKGNFPGRFSGRQFSNSRSEMNVSTLELGDSALYLCASRLTAGERGNEQFFGPGTRLTVL.

This chain connects TRBV3-1 (or the pseudogene TRBV3-2) to TRBJ1-3; D is ambiguous. The CDR3 covers 14 residues. Germline V lookup: CDR1 LGHDT, CDR2 YNNKEL (reference sequence). The V and J ends lost 3 bases and 0 bases respectively, with 6 bases between them. For the CDR3, the DNA is TGTGCCAGCAGCCAGCGGGACTCTGGAAACACCATATATTTT. It codes for CASSQRDSGNTIYF.

V usage is TRBV7-2 and J usage is TRBJ2-1, with a weak D call TRBD2 (5 bases). Between the trimmed V and J ends, which lost 0 bases and 9 bases, there was a span of 15 bases. In germline, CDR1 is SGHTA, CDR2 FQGNSA. CDR3 length equals 15 residues. The CDR3 region has the DNA TGTGCCAGCAGCTTAGCGGGAGAAGCTATCGGTGAGCAGTTCTTC. This sequence encodes CASSLAGEAIGEQFF.

This clone was recorded at least ten times. V usage is TRBV2 and J usage is TRBJ2-2; D is ambiguous. Germline V gene data show CDR1 as SNHLY and CDR2 as FYNNEI. The CDR3 extends over 15 amino acids. V was trimmed by 6 bases and J by 3 bases, leaving 14 bases between them. The CDR3 coding sequence is TGTGCCAGCAGGGCACTATCGTGGGACACCGGGGAGCTGTTTTTT. It specifies CASRALSWDTGELFF.

This rearrangement joins TRBV28 to TRBJ2-1, with D perhaps matching TRBD1 (7 bases). CDR1 and CDR2 from the germline V gene are MDHEN and SYDVKM. This CDR3 region has 14 residues. Trimming removed 6 bases at V and 9 bases at J, with 18 bases between. Here the CDR3 DNA reads TGTGCCAGCAGAACTAACTCAGGGGGAGGTGAGCAGTTCTTC. Its protein is CASRTNSGGGEQFF.

This chain uses TRBV28 with TRBJ2-1, with TRBD2 matching over 9 bases. With 6 bases clipped from V and 6 bases from J, the junction kept 6 bases outside the gene matches. Germline V gives CDR1 MDHEN, CDR2 SYDVKM. This CDR3 spans 14 amino acids. The CDR3 loop reads CASSRSGSGNEQFF. CDR3 nucleotides: TGTGCCAGCAGCCGTAGCGGGAGTGGCAATGAGCAGTTCTTC.

The genes are TRBV6-1 and TRBJ1-5, with D uncertain. The CDR3 covers 13 residues. Trimming removed 2 bases at V and 6 bases at J, with 8 bases between. Germline-derived CDR1 and CDR2 are MNHNS and SASEGT. The CDR3 protein is CASSESVSQPQHF. The CDR3 DNA is TGTGCCAGCAGTGAAAGCGTTAGTCAGCCCCAGCATTTT.

This chain joins TRBV4-1 and TRBJ2-5; D possibly corresponds to TRBD2 (5 bases). This CDR3 has 15 residues. The V gene's germline CDR1 is MGHRA and CDR2 YSYEKL. V was trimmed by 0 bases and J by 3 bases, leaving 11 bases between them. The CDR3 region has the DNA TGCGCCAGCAGCCAAGATCAGAGAGCGGAAGAGACCCAGTACTTC. It encodes CASSQDQRAEETQYF.

The genes are TRBV7-9 and TRBJ1-6; 7 bases fit TRBD1. The CDR3 runs 13 residues. Per the germline V gene, CDR1 is SEHNR and CDR2 is FQNEAQ (reference sequence). V was pared by 5 bases and J by 7 bases, with 2 bases of the junction left unmatched. The chain's CDR3 is CASSIQGNSPLHF. Here the CDR3 DNA reads TGTGCCAGCAGCATACAGGGGAATTCACCCCTCCACTTT.

The chain has TRBV5-5 and TRBJ1-5; TRBD1 agrees at 8 bases. J was trimmed by 7 bases and V by 1 base; bases with no gene match: 4. Germline assignment: CDR1 SGHKS and CDR2 YYEKEE (reference sequence). The CDR3 is made up of 14 amino acids. In nucleotides, the CDR3 is TGTGCCAGCAGCTTGCAGGGGGCAGGGCAGCCCCAGCATTTT. It specifies CASSLQGAGQPQHF.

This chain links TRBV6-5 with TRBJ1-1; 9 bases map to TRBD1. Germline V gene lookup returns CDR1 MNHEY and CDR2 SVGAGI. The V and J ends lost 10 bases and 8 bases, in that order; junction bases with no gene match: 14. The CDR3 is 14 residues long. Here the CDR3 reads CATSDRGATLEAFF. The CDR3 DNA reads as TGTGCCACCTCGGACAGGGGCGCGACCTTAGAAGCTTTCTTT.

The chain uses TRBV6-5 and TRBJ2-7; 7 bases align to TRBD2. J gave up 2 bases and V 7 bases, and 5 bases lay outside the gene matches. CDR1 is MNHEY and CDR2 is SVGAGI in the germline V gene. The CDR3 length is 13 residues. CDR3 nucleotide sequence: TGTGCCAGCATAAGCGGGACCCCCTACGAGCAGTACTTC. This encodes CASISGTPYEQYF.

The chain combines TRBV28 with TRBJ1-5; TRBD1 is a possible D gene (6 bases). The CDR3 is 13 amino acids. CDR1 is MDHEN, CDR2 SYDVKM, per germline. Deletions cut 6 bases from V and 6 bases from J, with 12 bases between. CDR3 region: CASRQGRSQPQHF. CDR3 bases: TGTGCCAGCAGACAGGGTAGGAGTCAGCCCCAGCATTTT.